Listed below are T cell receptor beta chains from one sample, sequenced in a study of OX40 agonist ivuxolimab in advanced cancers. Clones were read by immunoSEQ multiplex PCR, and TCRdb kept only the in-frame ones, dropping some. The data contain fewer than 95,000 clones, under 85% of them singletons. Here the sequenced sample was CD4+ or CD8+ T cells sorted from blood, taken in a trial of the OX40 agonist ivuxolimab. These receptors originate from an adult with an advanced solid tumor such as melanoma, head and neck, liver or kidney cancer. The CDR3 runs from the conserved cysteine through the conserved F or W. The order of the fields is J gene, V gene, D gene, clone size, CDR3 DNA, CDR3 protein. A D gene is named only where the DNA matches it firmly. Some rows mark clone size as missing; the rest say once, few, many or name a class of expanded clone.

TRBJ1-3 TRBV28 - - TGTGCCAGCTCCCGACGCCAGGGAAATGGAAACACCATATATTTT CASSRRQGNGNTIYF
TRBJ1-5 TRBV2 - - TGTGCCAGCGCCTGGGGGCAGAGCAATCAGCCCCAGCATTTT CASAWGQSNQPQHF
TRBJ2-1 TRBV6-6 TRBD2 - TGTGCCAGCAGGGGTGATGGGACTAGCGGAAATGAGCAGTTCTTC CASRGDGTSGNEQFF
TRBJ2-7 TRBV9 - - TGTGCCAGCAGCGCAGGGGCCGCAGAGTCCTACGAGCAGTACTTC CASSAGAAESYEQYF
TRBJ2-1 TRBV6-4 - - TGTGCCAGCAGTGACCAGGGGATCGGCCCCAATGAGCAGTTCTTC CASSDQGIGPNEQFF
TRBJ1-2 TRBV28 TRBD1 - TGTGCCAGCAGTTTCGAGGGGGCGAGAGGCTACACCTTC CASSFEGARGYTF
TRBJ1-5 TRBV15 - few TGTGCCACCAGCAGAGGAGGGGTGAATCAGCCCCAGCATTTT CATSRGGVNQPQHF
TRBJ1-2 TRBV7-2 - - TGTGCCAGCAGCTTAGGACAGATACTTAACTATGGCTACACCTTC CASSLGQILNYGYTF
TRBJ1-1 TRBV2 - few TGTGCCAGCAGTGGACGGCCCTCTGGGAGCACTGAAGCTTTCTTT CASSGRPSGSTEAFF
TRBJ2-3 TRBV5-4 TRBD1 - TGTGCCAGCAGCTTGGACAGGGGAGTCACAGATACGCAGTATTTT CASSLDRGVTDTQYF
TRBJ1-3 TRBV5-1 - - TGCGCCAGCAGCTCAGGTGCGGGGCCTAGCTCTGGAAACACCATATATTTT CASSSGAGPSSGNTIYF
TRBJ1-6 TRBV5-1 TRBD1 - TGCGCCAGCAGCTTCACAGGGGGTTACGAATCACCCCTCCACTTT CASSFTGGYESPLHF
TRBJ2-7 TRBV30 TRBD2 - TGTGCCTGGAGTCAAAGCGGGAGGGGAGGGGAGCAGTACTTC CAWSQSGRGGEQYF
TRBJ2-2 TRBV7-6 TRBD2 - TGTGCCAGCAGCCCTAGCGGGAGTAGGACCACCGGGGAGCTGTTTTTT CASSPSGSRTTGELFF